These 16 T cell receptor beta chains came from one sample sequenced in a study of blood T cell repertoires in COVID-19. Sequenced by immunoSEQ multiplex PCR; TCRdb stores in-frame clones only, minus some. This table holds about 300,000 clones, around nine tenths found once. The sequencing input was PBMCs or T cells enriched from blood (not recorded which). These receptors were obtained from a woman between 45 and 60 years old who had been exposed to COVID-19.

The chain links TRBV4-2 to TRBJ2-2; D remains unclear. Trimming pared 4 bases from V and 4 bases from J, leaving 16 bases between. CDR3 length: 16 amino acids. Germline loops: CDR1 LGHNA, CDR2 YNFKEQ. DNA of the CDR3: TGTGCCAGCAGCCGCCTGCCCCCAGGTCTCACCGGGGAGCTGTTTTTT. Amino acid sequence: CASSRLPPGLTGELFF.

V usage is TRBV2 and J usage is TRBJ2-3; 7 nucleotides agree with TRBD2. V shed 4 bases, J shed 2 bases, and the junction held 3 bases outside the gene matches. The CDR3 contains 14 residues. CDR1 is SNHLY, CDR2 FYNNEI, per germline. CDR3 loop: CASSAAGVTDTQYF. The CDR3 nucleotides read TGTGCCAGCAGTGCCGCGGGGGTCACAGATACGCAGTATTTT. The full variable domain, rest sourced from reference TRBV2 and TRBJ2-3, is EPEVTQTPSHQVTQMGQEVILRCVPISNHLYFYWYRQILGQKVEFLVSFYNNEISEKSEIFDDQFSVERPDGSNFTLKIRSTKLEDSAMYFCASSAAGVTDTQYFGPGTRLTVL.

The chain recombines TRBV7-9 with TRBJ1-5; the D gene is possibly TRBD1 (5 bases). The ends were cut back, 4 bases at V and 4 bases at J, with 17 bases in the middle. This CDR3 has 16 residues. Germline V CDR1 and CDR2: SEHNR, FQNEAQ (reference sequence). CDR3 residues: CASSSKRGGENQPQHF. Here the CDR3 DNA reads TGTGCCAGCAGCTCAAAGCGGGGGGGTGAGAATCAGCCCCAGCATTTT.

The chain carries TRBV27 and TRBJ2-2; perhaps TRBD1 as D (6 bases). Trimming took 6 bases from V and 0 from J, leaving 11 bases between them. The germline CDR1 and CDR2 sequences are MNHEY and SMNVEV (reference sequence). The CDR3 length is 15 residues. CDR3 nucleotides: TGTGCCAGCAGACCAGGACAGACGAACACCGGGGAGCTGTTTTTT. Its protein product is CASRPGQTNTGELFF.

The rearrangement joins TRBV30 to TRBJ1-1; tentative D call: TRBD1 (5 bases). The CDR3 loop spans 15 amino acids. Germline V gives CDR1 GTSNPN, CDR2 SVGIG (reference sequence). Trimming stripped 7 bases from V and 0 bases from J, with 18 bases between. The CDR3 loop reads CAFDRRVTMNTEAFF. CDR3 sequence (DNA): TGTGCCTTCGACAGAAGAGTAACAATGAACACTGAAGCTTTCTTT.

The gene calls are TRBV2 and TRBJ2-7; D may be TRBD2 (5 bases). Trimming pared 8 bases from V and 3 bases from J, leaving 14 bases between. Germline V lookup: CDR1 SNHLY, CDR2 FYNNEI. CDR3 length: 13 residues. The CDR3 sequence: CASSLGPDYEQYF. CDR3 DNA: TGTGCCAGCTCACTAGGGCCCGACTACGAGCAGTACTTC.

V usage is TRBV5-6 and J usage is TRBJ2-7; 8 positions agree with TRBD1. The V and J ends lost 3 bases and 6 bases, in that order; junction bases with no gene match: 11. CDR1 and CDR2 (germline): SGHDT, YYEEEE. This CDR3 has 15 amino acids. CDR3 residues: CASSWGRTGSREQYF. The CDR3 DNA sequence: TGTGCCAGCAGCTGGGGTCGGACAGGGAGCCGCGAGCAGTACTTC.

The V and J genes are TRBV19 and TRBJ2-7, with D perhaps matching TRBD1 (5 bases). Trimming removed 5 bases at V and 2 bases at J, with 13 bases between. The CDR3 is 14 amino acids. Germline V lookup: CDR1 LNHDA, CDR2 SQIVND (reference sequence). CDR3 region: CASSPDTITYEQYF. DNA of the CDR3: TGTGCCAGTAGTCCGGACACTATTACCTACGAGCAGTACTTC. The full variable domain, its missing parts supplied by reference TRBV19 and TRBJ2-7, is DGGITQSPKYLFRKEGQNVTLSCEQNLNHDAMYWYRQDPGQGLRLIYYSQIVNDFQKGDIAEGYSVSREKKESFPLTVTSAQKNPTAFYLCASSPDTITYEQYFGPGTRLTVT.

The rearrangement uses TRBV15 and TRBJ1-3; D remains ambiguous. V gave up 3 bases and J gave up 2 bases, with 11 bases separating them. Per germline, CDR1 LNHNV and CDR2 YYDKDF (reference sequence). This CDR3 comprises 15 residues. The CDR3 nucleotides are TGTGCCACCAGCAGTTTAGCCGGCGCTGGAAACACCATATATTTT. This gives the protein CATSSLAGAGNTIYF.

The chain couples TRBV7-9 to TRBJ2-5; the D is unclear. Germline CDR1 is SEHNR and CDR2 is FQNEAQ (reference sequence). The CDR3 spans 14 residues. The germline V and J ends were trimmed by 4 bases and 1 base, with 10 bases remaining between them. CDR3: CASSSDGFQETQYF. Here the CDR3 DNA reads TGTGCCAGCAGCTCTGACGGGTTCCAAGAGACCCAGTACTTC.

This clone was observed a single time. The rearrangement links TRBV4-2 to TRBJ2-1; 8 bases match TRBD1. V lost 5 bases and J lost 9; bases outside the gene matches: 9. Germline V gene data show CDR1 as LGHNA and CDR2 as YNFKEQ. CDR3 length equals 14 residues. DNA for the CDR3: TGTGCCAGCAGCGACGGACAGGGTGGTGGTGAGCAGTTCTTC. It translates to CASSDGQGGGEQFF.

This clone has only one observation. This rearrangement joins TRBV3-1 (or the pseudogene TRBV3-2) to TRBJ2-2; tentative D call: TRBD1 (6 bases). The CDR3 contains 14 residues. The V and J ends lost 0 bases and 6 bases respectively, with 8 bases between them. The germline gives CDR1 LGHDT, CDR2 YNNKEL (reference sequence). CDR3 in DNA: TGTGCCAGCAGCCAAGAATACAGGGCCGGGGAGCTGTTTTTT. The encoded protein is CASSQEYRAGELFF.

V and J are TRBV19 and TRBJ1-1; 8 nucleotides agree with TRBD1. Germline V gene sequence: CDR1 LNHDA, CDR2 SQIVND (reference sequence). The trim removed 4 bases at V and 3 bases at J, leaving 4 bases unmatched. The CDR3 spans 14 residues. CDR3 nucleotide sequence: TGTGCCAGTAGTAGATGGACAGGGCACACTGAAGCTTTCTTT. It yields the protein CASSRWTGHTEAFF. The full variable domain, rest sourced from reference TRBV19 and TRBJ1-1, is DGGITQSPKYLFRKEGQNVTLSCEQNLNHDAMYWYRQDPGQGLRLIYYSQIVNDFQKGDIAEGYSVSREKKESFPLTVTSAQKNPTAFYLCASSRWTGHTEAFFGQGTRLTVV.

This clone was found once. V usage is TRBV30 and J usage is TRBJ1-5; D not resolved. CDR3 size: 13 residues. CDR1 GTSNPN and CDR2 SVGIG come from the germline V gene (reference sequence). The ends were cut back, 0 bases at V and 4 bases at J, with 7 bases in the middle. CDR3 in amino acids: CAWSVDRNQPQHF. The CDR3 nucleotides read TGTGCCTGGAGTGTAGATAGAAATCAGCCCCAGCATTTT.

CDR3 bases: TGCGCCAGCAGCCAAGATAGGGGGCAAGGAAGGGAAAAACTGTTTTTT. It is translated as CASSQDRGQGREKLFF. V usage is TRBV4-1 and J usage is TRBJ1-4, with 7 bases lining up with TRBD1. The CDR3 is 16 residues long. The germline V gene encodes CDR1 MGHRA and CDR2 YSYEKL. Trimming cost V 0 bases and J 8 bases; bases outside gene matches: 9.

The chain's CDR3 is CASSERTGGWDEQFF. For the CDR3, the DNA is TGTGCCAGCAGTGAACGAACAGGGGGCTGGGATGAGCAGTTCTTC. The chain has TRBV6-1 and TRBJ2-1; 9 bases line up with TRBD1. Per the germline V gene, CDR1 is MNHNS and CDR2 is SASEGT. The V and J ends lost 2 bases and 8 bases, in that order; junction bases with no gene match: 7. The CDR3 sequence is 15 residues long.